These T cell receptor beta chains were read from a single sample in a study of TIL therapy for anti-PD-1-resistant metastatic lung cancer. Profiled with immunoSEQ multiplex PCR; TCRdb holds only in-frame clones, not every one. Of tens of thousands of clones listed, over 70% were seen once; the top ten hold approximately 6%. The source material was blood, sampled at baseline. The receptors here all came from a person aged 25-85 years with non-small cell lung cancer. The conserved cysteine and the conserved F or W are not part of the CDR3 here. Fields, in order: J gene, V gene, CDR3 protein.

TRBJ1-2 | TRBV18 | ASSPASGVYGYT
TRBJ2-1 | TRBV5-6 | ASTELGRRTSGVFEQF
TRBJ1-2 | TRBV29-1 | SVSHGGLS
TRBJ2-7 | TRBV19 | ASSIASFYEQY
TRBJ2-5 | TRBV10-3 | AIRPSDRGDKETQY
TRBJ1-5 | TRBV7-9 | ASCRDNQPQH
TRBJ1-4 | TRBV28 | ASSALRDRGREKLF
TRBJ1-2 | TRBV19 | ASHLIGGESAAYGYT
TRBJ2-7 | TRBV27 | ASSPRSRANEQY
TRBJ1-2 | TRBV5-1 | ASFQTGSNYGYT
TRBJ1-6 | TRBV9 | ASSPRTSDSPLH
TRBJ2-4 | TRBV28 | ASSLRDWGIQY
TRBJ2-1 | TRBV7-2 | ASSWDYYNEQF
TRBJ2-2 | TRBV5-8 | ASSLDPPGRELF
TRBJ1-2 | TRBV27 | ASSSGQRADGYT
TRBJ2-7 | TRBV5-3 | ARSLDGRPDYEQY
TRBJ2-5 | TRBV14 | ASSQEETQY
TRBJ2-2 | TRBV9 | ASSVVGYGTMNTGELF
TRBJ1-2 | TRBV7-8 | ASSPLEGYGYT
TRBJ1-6 | TRBV9 | ASSSRGANNSPLH
TRBJ2-5 | TRBV7-2 | ASSFAGPNRGETQY
TRBJ1-6 | TRBV7-2 | ASSFGPGNSPLH
TRBJ1-6 | TRBV6-6 | ASRTGVNSPLH
TRBJ2-5 | TRBV6-6 | ASSYGGDRGTQY
TRBJ1-1 | TRBV19 | ASNINRGRGTEAF
TRBJ1-2 | TRBV11-2 | ASSTARGAALYGYT
TRBJ2-2 | TRBV6-5 | ASSYGTWNTGELF
TRBJ1-6 | TRBV5-5 | ASSLVGGGAPSNSPLH
TRBJ2-5 | TRBV6-5 | ASSYSYRVETQY
TRBJ1-1 | TRBV28 | ASSITGQPNTEAF
TRBJ2-6 | TRBV15 | ATSFSRSGANVLT
TRBJ1-3 | TRBV10-3 | AISEGYSGNTIY
TRBJ2-2 | TRBV5-1 | ASSSTGVDGELF
TRBJ2-7 | TRBV9 | ASSVDPSGLYEQY
- | TRBV6-5 | ASSYPGTGNEQY
TRBJ2-7 | TRBV2 | ASSGLAGAYEQY
TRBJ1-1 | TRBV6-1 | ALRDRGRLTEAF
TRBJ1-2 | TRBV7-2 | ASSLHRTGGYGYT
TRBJ1-4 | TRBV28 | ASSLGTGNEKLF
TRBJ1-1 | TRBV6-5 | ASSYQVNTEAF
TRBJ2-7 | TRBV5-8 | ATKTGHTYEQY
TRBJ1-3 | TRBV7-8 | ASSLYLADSGNTIY
TRBJ2-5 | TRBV6-9 | ASSGPVQETQY
TRBJ2-4 | TRBV19 | ASSIDVGLQY
- | TRBV2 | ASSGGTEQY
TRBJ2-1 | TRBV5-4 | ASSLESRTEQF
TRBJ2-3 | TRBV27 | ASSLSGGGIDTQY